This T cell receptor (beta chain) was captured in a study of T cells in Graves' hyperthyroidism and ophthalmopathy (dated by TCRdb to the late 2010s). About the study as a whole: A discovery cohort of about a hundred patients, 43 with Graves' ophthalmopathy and about 58 with stable Graves' hyperthyroidism, was used to find distinguishing TCR V-J signatures. Following sampling, methimazole starting at 30 mg daily was given to hyperthyroidism patients, and high-dose intravenous methylprednisolone was given to ophthalmopathy patients. Thyroid tissue and blood T-cell repertoires from about 6 Graves' hyperthyroidism patients were also compared in the study. The roughly 90 discovery patients were divided at random into training and test sets in a 7:3 ratio. The paper describes TCR Vbeta CDR3 sequencing of 135 peripheral blood samples, made up of approximately 40 ophthalmopathy patients, 70 to 75 hyperthyroidism patients and about 17 progressor patients. Prospective prediction of ophthalmopathy was tested in an independent validation cohort of approximately 19 hyperthyroidism patients and around 16 patients who later progressed to ophthalmopathy. Broad study findings and their caveats: No statistical method was used to set the sample size in advance, and investigators knew the group allocation. A 13 V-J signature model separated ophthalmopathy from stable hyperthyroidism, with just over 85% sensitivity and just under 84% specificity in cross-validation and 80%/75% in testing. During validation, the model predicted progression to ophthalmopathy a median of roughly six months ahead of onset, with almost 71% sensitivity and 72% to 80% specificity. Blood samples also contained most of the expanded thyroid clonotypes (frequency above 0.001), which suggests that blood repertoires may reflect thyroid immune responses.

The table lists this clonotype with many counts. Its target antigen remains unknown. Base qualities are missing; no much larger clone stands one base away. The CDR3 holds 14 amino acids from the cysteine to the phenylalanine. Only the CDR3 region is kept as DNA, spanning 42 bases read in frame from base 1. V was cut back by 5 bases and J by 0 bases, leaving a gap of 11 bases between them. CDR1 and CDR2 (DFQATT, SNEGSKA) derive from the germline V gene (reference sequence). The TCR beta CDR3 regions were amplified from the RNA transcripts. The TCR CDR3 was subjected to a first round of RT-PCR using the HTBI primer set and the Qiagen OneStep RT-PCR kit. A second multiplex PCR round built the libraries, followed by size selection and purification. Libraries were sequenced paired-end with 100 bp reads on an Illumina HiSeq2000. The published analysis was carried out like this. SOAPnuke was used to process the raw data, removing reads that contained adapters or uncalled bases, had a mean Phred below 15, or lacked an exact match to the constant primer or identifier. COPE v1.2.5 was used to merge high-quality paired reads, and clonotypes were defined as unique nucleotide sequences. Clonotypes were aligned to IMGT TRBV, TRBD and TRBJ reference segments using MiTCR v1.1. The analysis included only V-J combinations with a frequency above 0.0001, which together covered around 99% of the repertoires. A TCS score was defined as the ratio of F50 (clonal expansion) to E x V (chaos), with BLOSUM62-based TCRdist applied between CDR3 peptides within each V-J. Welch's t-statistics and random forest reduced 450 to 600 V-J features to about 13, which were used in a naive Bayes classifier (R e1071). Thyroid-blood repertoire similarity was quantified with the Morisita-Horn index. In TCRdb, the public reads were trimmed at Q25 with fastp and aligned with MiXCR, with productive beta chains retained. Under each unique CDR3 protein, matching rows form one entry showing the most common genes and DNA. For this entry, the V and J calls and clone size follow TCRdb and not the study's own pipeline. Present in this sample are roughly 500,000 distinct CDR3 sequences, 46% of which were seen just once. About 45% of the sample is in the top ten clones.

The study excluded patients with uncontrolled infections, other autoimmune diseases, pregnancy or lactation. Clinical symptoms, serum thyroxine and TRAb, thyroid ultrasound, and orbital computed tomography formed the basis for the diagnoses. Total RNA was extracted with Trizol reagent, and quality was checked on an Agilent 2100 Bioanalyzer. The V and J segments used are TRBV20-1 and TRBJ1-5, with an unclear D gene assignment. The sequencing input was peripheral blood or thyroid tissue (not recorded which). This sequence originates from an adult woman with Graves' disease, either hyperthyroidism or ophthalmopathy (not recorded which). The CDR3 region: CSAYRLHSNQPQHF. The sequenced DNA: TGCAGTGCTTACAGACTTCATAGCAATCAGCCCCAGCATTTT.